Described below is a single TCR beta chain sequence and its context. As yet, its antigen is unknown. Germline loops: CDR1 MNHNY, CDR2 SVGAGI (reference sequence). With 6 bases clipped from V and 10 bases from J, the junction kept 9 bases outside the gene matches. CDR3 length equals 14 residues. TCRdb re-derived calls from the 5' RACE reads in MiXCR, one entry per CDR3 protein. The sample lists 1.5 million to 2 million distinct CDR3 sequences; around 33% were seen once. The data originate from a study of identical twins. Study observations and caveats: When twins shared out-of-frame alpha sequences, those sequences had excess low generation probability. Donors were not followed over many years; analysis was cross-sectional.

Material for sequencing was cord blood. The chain joins TRBV6-6 to TRBJ1-4; TRBD1 agrees at 9 bases. This receptor was taken from a newborn girl in good health. In DNA, the CDR3 is TGTGCCAGCAGCTACGGGACAGGGAGCCGAAAACTGTTTTTT. Residues: CASSYGTGSRKLFF.